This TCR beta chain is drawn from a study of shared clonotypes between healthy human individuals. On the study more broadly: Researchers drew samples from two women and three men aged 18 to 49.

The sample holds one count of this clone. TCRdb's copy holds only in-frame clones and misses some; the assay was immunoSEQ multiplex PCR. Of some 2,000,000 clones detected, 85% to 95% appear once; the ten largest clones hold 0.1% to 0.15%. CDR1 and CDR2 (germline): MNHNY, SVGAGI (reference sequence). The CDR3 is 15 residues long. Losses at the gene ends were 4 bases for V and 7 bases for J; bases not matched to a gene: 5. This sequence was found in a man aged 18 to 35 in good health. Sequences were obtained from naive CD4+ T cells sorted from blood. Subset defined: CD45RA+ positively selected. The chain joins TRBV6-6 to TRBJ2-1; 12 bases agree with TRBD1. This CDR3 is CASSSRDRGLNEQFF. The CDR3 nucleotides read TGTGCCAGCAGTTCCCGGGACAGGGGGCTAAATGAGCAGTTCTTC.